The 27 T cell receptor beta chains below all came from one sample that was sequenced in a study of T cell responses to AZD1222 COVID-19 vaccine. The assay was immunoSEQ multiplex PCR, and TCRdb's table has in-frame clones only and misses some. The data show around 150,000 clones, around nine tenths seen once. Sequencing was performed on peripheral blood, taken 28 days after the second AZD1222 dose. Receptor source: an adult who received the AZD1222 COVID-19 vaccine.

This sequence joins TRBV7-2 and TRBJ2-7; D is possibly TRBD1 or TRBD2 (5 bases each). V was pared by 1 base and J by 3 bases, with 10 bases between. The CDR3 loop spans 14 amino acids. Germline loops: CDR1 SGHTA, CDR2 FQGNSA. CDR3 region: CASSLVGVVYEQYF. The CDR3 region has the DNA TGTGCCAGCAGCTTAGTGGGGGTTGTCTACGAGCAGTACTTC.

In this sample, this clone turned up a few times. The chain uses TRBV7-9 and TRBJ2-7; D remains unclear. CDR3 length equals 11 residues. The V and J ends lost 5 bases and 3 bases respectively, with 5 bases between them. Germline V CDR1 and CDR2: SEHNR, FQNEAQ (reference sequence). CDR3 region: CASSPGYEQYF. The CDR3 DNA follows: TGTGCCAGCAGCCCTGGCTACGAGCAGTACTTC.

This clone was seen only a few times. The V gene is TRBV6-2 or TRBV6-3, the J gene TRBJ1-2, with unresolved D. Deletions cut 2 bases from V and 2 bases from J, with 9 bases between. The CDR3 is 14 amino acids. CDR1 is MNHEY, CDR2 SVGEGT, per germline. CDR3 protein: CASSYKGRNYGYTF. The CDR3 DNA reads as TGTGCCAGCAGTTACAAGGGAAGGAACTATGGCTACACCTTC.

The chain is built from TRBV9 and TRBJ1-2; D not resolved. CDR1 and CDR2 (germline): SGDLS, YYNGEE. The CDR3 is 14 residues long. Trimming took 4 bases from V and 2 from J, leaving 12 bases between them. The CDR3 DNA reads TGTGCCAGCAGCCCTTCGACACCGAACTATGGCTACACCTTC. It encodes CASSPSTPNYGYTF.

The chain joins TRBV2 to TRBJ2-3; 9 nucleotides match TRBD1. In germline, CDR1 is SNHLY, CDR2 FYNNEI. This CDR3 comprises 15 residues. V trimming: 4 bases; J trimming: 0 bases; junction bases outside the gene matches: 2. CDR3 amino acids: CASSGDRASTDTQYF. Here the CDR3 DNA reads TGTGCCAGCAGTGGGGACAGGGCTAGCACAGATACGCAGTATTTT.

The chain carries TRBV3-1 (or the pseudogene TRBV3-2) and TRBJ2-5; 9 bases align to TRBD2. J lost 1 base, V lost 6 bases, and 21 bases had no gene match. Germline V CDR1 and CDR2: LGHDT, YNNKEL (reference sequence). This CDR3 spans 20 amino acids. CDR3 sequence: CASSLKGGAGGPKLQETQYF. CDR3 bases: TGTGCCAGCAGTCTCAAAGGTGGAGCGGGGGGCCCGAAACTCCAAGAGACCCAGTACTTC.

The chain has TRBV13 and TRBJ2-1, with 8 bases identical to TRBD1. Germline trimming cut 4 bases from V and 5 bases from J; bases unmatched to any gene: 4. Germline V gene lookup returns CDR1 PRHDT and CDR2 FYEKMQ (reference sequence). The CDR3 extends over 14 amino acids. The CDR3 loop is CASSSETGDNEQFF. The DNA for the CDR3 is TGTGCCAGCAGCTCGGAGACAGGGGACAATGAGCAGTTCTTC. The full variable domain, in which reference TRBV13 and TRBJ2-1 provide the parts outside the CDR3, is AAGVIQSPRHLIKEKRETATLKCYPIPRHDTVYWYQQGPGQDPQFLISFYEKMQSDKGSIPDRFSAQQFSDYHSELNMSSLELGDSALYFCASSSETGDNEQFFGPGTRLTVL.

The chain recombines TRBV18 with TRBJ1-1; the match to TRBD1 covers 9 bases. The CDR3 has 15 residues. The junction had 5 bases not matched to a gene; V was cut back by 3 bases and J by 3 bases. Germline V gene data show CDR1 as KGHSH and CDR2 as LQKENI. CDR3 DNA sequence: TGTGCCAGCTCACCCCCTGGGGACAGGGACACTGAAGCTTTCTTT. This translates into CASSPPGDRDTEAFF. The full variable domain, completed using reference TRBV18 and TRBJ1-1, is NAGVMQNPRHLVRRRGQEARLRCSPMKGHSHVYWYRQLPEEGLKFMVYLQKENIIDESGMPKERFSAEFPKEGPSILRIQQVVRGDSAAYFCASSPPGDRDTEAFFGQGTRLTVV.

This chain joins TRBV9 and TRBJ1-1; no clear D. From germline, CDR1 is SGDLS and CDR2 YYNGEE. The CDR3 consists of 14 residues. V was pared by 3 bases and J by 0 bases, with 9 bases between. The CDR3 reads CASSARGLNTEAFF. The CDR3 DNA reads TGTGCCAGCAGCGCCCGGGGATTGAACACTGAAGCTTTCTTT. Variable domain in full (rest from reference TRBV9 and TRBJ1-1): DSGVTQTPKHLITATGQRVTLRCSPRSGDLSVYWYQQSLDQGLQFLIQYYNGEERAKGNILERFSAQQFPDLHSELNLSSLELGDSALYFCASSARGLNTEAFFGQGTRLTVV.

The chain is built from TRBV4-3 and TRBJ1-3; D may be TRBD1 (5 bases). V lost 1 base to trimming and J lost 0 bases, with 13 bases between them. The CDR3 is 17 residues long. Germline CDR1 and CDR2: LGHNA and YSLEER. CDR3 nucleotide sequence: TGCGCCAGCAGCCAAGGGGGGACGGGGGGCTCTGGAAACACCATATATTTT. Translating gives CASSQGGTGGSGNTIYF.

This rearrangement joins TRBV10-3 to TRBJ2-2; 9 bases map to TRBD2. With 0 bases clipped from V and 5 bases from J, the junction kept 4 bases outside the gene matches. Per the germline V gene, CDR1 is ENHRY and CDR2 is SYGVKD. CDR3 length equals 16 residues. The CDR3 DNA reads TGTGCCATCAGTGAGTCTGAAGCGGGGGGTACCGGGGAGCTGTTTTTT. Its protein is CAISESEAGGTGELFF.

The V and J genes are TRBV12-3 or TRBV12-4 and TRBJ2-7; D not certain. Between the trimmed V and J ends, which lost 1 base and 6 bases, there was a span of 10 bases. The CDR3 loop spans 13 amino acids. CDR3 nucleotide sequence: TGTGCCAGCAGTTTAGACTCGTTGGGCGAGCAGTACTTC. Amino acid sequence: CASSLDSLGEQYF.

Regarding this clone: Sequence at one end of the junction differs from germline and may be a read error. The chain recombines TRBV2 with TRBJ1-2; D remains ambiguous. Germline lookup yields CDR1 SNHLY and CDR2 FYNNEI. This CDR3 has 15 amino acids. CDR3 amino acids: CASSKKWAPDGLSSF. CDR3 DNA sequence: TGTGCCAGCAGCAAAAAATGGGCCCCGGACGGACTATCCTCCTTC.

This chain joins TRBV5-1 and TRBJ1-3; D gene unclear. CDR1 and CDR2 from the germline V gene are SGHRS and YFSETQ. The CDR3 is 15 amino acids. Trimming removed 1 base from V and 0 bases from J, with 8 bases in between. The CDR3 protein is CASSLSGSSGNTIYF. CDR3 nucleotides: TGCGCCAGCAGCTTGTCCGGGTCCTCTGGAAACACCATATATTTT.

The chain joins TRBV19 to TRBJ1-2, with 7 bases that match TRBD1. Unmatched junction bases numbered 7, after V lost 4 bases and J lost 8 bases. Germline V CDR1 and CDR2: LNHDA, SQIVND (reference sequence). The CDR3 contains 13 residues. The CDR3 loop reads CASSTPSGGGYTF. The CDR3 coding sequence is TGTGCCAGTAGTACCCCGTCAGGGGGAGGCTACACCTTC.

In DNA, the CDR3 is TGTGCCAGCATCTCTTCCACTAGTTACAATGAGCAGTTCTTC. Its protein product is CASISSTSYNEQFF. The V call is TRBV25-1, the J call TRBJ2-1; perhaps TRBD2 as D (5 bases). Trimming left V 7 bases short and J 4 bases short, with 14 bases between. Germline-derived CDR1 and CDR2 are MGHDK and SYGVNS. This CDR3 is built from 14 residues.

In DNA, the CDR3 is TGTGCCATCTCTCTGGCTCGGGATTACGAGCAGTACTTC. It is translated as CAISLARDYEQYF. This sequence joins TRBV10-3 and TRBJ2-7; D possibly corresponds to TRBD2 (5 bases). Per germline, CDR1 ENHRY and CDR2 SYGVKD. The CDR3 has 13 residues. V lost 8 bases and J 4 bases, leaving 15 bases between the germline ends.

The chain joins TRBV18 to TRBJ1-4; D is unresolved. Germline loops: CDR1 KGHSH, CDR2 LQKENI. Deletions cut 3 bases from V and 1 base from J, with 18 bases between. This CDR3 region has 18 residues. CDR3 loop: CASSPLTSHSGTNEKLFF. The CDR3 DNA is TGTGCCAGCTCACCTCTTACAAGCCACAGTGGAACTAATGAAAAACTGTTTTTT.

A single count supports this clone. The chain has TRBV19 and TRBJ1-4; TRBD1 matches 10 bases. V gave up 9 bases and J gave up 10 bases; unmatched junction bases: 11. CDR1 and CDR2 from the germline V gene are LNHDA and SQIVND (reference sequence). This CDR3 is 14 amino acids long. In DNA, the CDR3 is TGTGCCAGCAGCTCCGGGACAGGGGCGGGAAAACTGTTTTTT. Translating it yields CASSSGTGAGKLFF.

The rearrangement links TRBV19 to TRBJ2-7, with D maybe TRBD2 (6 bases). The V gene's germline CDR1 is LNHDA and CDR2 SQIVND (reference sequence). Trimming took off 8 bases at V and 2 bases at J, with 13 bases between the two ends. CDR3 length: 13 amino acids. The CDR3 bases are TGTGCCAGTGGATGGGGGGTAGCCTACGAGCAGTACTTC. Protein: CASGWGVAYEQYF.

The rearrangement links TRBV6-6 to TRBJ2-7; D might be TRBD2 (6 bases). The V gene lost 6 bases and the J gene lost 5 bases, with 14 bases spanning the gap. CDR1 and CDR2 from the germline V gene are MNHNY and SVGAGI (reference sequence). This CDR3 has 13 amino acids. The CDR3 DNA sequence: TGTGCCAGCAGCCCCCGGGTAGCGGACGAGCAGTACTTC. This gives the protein CASSPRVADEQYF.

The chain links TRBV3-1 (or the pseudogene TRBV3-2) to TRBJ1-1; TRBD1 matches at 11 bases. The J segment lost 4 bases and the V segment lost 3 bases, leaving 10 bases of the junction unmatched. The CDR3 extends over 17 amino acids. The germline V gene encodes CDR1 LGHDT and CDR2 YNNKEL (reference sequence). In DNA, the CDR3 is TGTGCCAGCAGCCAGGCTGGACAGGGGGCGCCGGGCACTGAAGCTTTCTTT. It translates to CASSQAGQGAPGTEAFF.

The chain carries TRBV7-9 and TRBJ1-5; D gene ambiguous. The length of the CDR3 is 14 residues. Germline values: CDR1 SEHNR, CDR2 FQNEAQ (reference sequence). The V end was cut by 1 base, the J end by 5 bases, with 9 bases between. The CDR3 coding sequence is TGTGCCAGCAGCTTAGGCGGTATTGATCAGCCCCAGCATTTT. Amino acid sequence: CASSLGGIDQPQHF.

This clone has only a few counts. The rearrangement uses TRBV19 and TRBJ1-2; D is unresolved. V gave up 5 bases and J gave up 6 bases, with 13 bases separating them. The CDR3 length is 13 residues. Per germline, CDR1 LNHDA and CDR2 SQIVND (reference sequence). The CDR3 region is CASSPDRRNGYTF. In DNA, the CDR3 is TGTGCCAGTAGTCCCGACCGGAGGAATGGCTACACCTTC.

CDR3 nucleotide sequence: TGTGCCAGCTCACAGGGACAGCTCCACACTGAAGCTTTCTTT. It codes for CASSQGQLHTEAFF. The chain employs TRBV18 and TRBJ1-1; 7 positions agree with TRBD1. Germline CDR1 reads KGHSH; CDR2 reads LQKENI. The CDR3 sequence is 14 residues long. The trim removed 4 bases at V and 3 bases at J, leaving 5 bases unmatched.

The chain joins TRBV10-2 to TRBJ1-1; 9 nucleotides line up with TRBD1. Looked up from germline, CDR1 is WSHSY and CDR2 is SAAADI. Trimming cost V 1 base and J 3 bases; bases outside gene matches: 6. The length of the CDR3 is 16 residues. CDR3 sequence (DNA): TGCGCCAGCAGTGAGTGGACCGGGACAGGGCACACTGAAGCTTTCTTT. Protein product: CASSEWTGTGHTEAFF.

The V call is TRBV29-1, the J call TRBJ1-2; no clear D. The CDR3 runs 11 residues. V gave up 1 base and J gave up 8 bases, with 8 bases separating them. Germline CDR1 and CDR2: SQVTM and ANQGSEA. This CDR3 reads CSVEGPGGYTF. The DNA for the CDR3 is TGCAGCGTTGAAGGCCCGGGCGGCTACACCTTC.